This T cell receptor (beta chain) comes out of a study of T cell changes during pregnancy in multiple sclerosis. TCRdb's copy holds only in-frame clones and misses some; the assay was immunoSEQ multiplex PCR. Here the sample spans more than 35,000 clones, 88% being singletons. V was pared by 5 bases and J by 10 bases, with 15 bases between. Germline assignment: CDR1 SEHNR and CDR2 FQNEAQ (reference sequence). The CDR3 contains 13 residues. Sequencing was performed on CD4+ T cells from peripheral blood mononuclear cells, taken in the first trimester of pregnancy. The TCR was taken from a female donor with multiple sclerosis, enrolled in a pregnancy study. This chain uses TRBV7-9 with TRBJ2-1; TRBD2 is a possible D gene (5 bases). The CDR3 here is CASSRRESGEQFF. CDR3 in DNA: TGTGCCAGCAGCCGCCGAGAGAGCGGAGAGCAGTTCTTC.